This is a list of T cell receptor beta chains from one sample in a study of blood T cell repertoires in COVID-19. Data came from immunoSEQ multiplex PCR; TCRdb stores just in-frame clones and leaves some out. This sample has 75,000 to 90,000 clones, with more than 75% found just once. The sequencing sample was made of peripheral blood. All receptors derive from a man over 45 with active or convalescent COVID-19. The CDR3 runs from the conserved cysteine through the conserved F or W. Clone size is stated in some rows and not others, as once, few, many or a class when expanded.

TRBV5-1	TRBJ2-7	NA	CASSFGGTGGYEQYF
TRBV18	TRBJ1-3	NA	CASSPPGQANTIYF
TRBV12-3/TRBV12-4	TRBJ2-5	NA	CASSQIDRQYF
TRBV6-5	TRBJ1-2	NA	CASRMGQDANYGYTF
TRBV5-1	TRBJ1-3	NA	CASSLGTAGNTIYF
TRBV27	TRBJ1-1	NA	CASSLQGAMNTEAFF
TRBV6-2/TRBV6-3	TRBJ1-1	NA	CASSRGHSNTEAFF
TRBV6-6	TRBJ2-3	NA	CASRLGQNTDTQYF
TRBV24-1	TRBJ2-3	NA	CATSDYLTGTGSTDTQYF
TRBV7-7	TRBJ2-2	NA	CASSLTEGWGGELFF
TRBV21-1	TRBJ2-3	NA	CASSIVAGGSTDTQYF
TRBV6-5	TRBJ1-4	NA	CASSSRGGNEKLFF
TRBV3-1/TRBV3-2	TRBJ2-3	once	CASSLGGAKTDTQYF
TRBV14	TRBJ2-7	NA	CASSHPGQPYEQYF
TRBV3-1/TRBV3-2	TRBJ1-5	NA	CASSPNSNQPQHF
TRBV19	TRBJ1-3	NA	CASSLDGGNTIYF
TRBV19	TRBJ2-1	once	CASLARGSSYNEQFF
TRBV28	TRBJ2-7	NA	CASIARASWEQYF
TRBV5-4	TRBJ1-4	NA	CASSLYVNEKLFF
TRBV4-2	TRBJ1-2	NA	CASSQDRDRVYGYTF
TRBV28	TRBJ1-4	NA	CASSTQGAGEEKLFF
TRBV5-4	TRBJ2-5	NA	CASSPTSGGADGETQYF
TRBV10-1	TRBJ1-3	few	CASPSRGAAGNTIYF
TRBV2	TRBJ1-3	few	CASSEEVMVSGNTIYF
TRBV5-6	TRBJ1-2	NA	CASSLLGRGLDYGYTF
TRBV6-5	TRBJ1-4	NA	CASSSGGGRGEKLFF
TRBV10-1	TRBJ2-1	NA	CASRAAGDYNEQFF
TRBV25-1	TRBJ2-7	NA	CASSESTVVAYEQYF
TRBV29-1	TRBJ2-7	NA	CSAGGGSSYEQYF
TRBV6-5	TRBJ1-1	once	CASSYLRQGNTEAFF
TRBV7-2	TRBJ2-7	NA	CASSLAGMAGGNYEQYF
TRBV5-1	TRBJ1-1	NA	CASSSTGQTPNTEAFF
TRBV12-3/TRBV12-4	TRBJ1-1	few	CASSQTLNTEAFF
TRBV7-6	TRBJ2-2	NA	CASSLDPAGGVGELFF
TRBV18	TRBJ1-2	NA	CASSPPMQDGYTF
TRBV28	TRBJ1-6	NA	CASSPDRENSPLHF
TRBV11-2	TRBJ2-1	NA	CASSHSGNRGEQFF
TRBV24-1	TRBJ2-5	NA	CATSDLSPGLEETQYF
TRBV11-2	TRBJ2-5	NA	CASSFGQPQETQYF
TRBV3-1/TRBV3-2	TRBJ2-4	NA	CASSPQRLAEDIQYF
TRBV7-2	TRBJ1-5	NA	CASSLATPYQPQHF
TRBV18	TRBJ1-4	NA	CASSPRGDTNEKLFF
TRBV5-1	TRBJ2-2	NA	CASSIDRGSTGELFF
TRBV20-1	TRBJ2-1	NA	CSAVDYEQFF
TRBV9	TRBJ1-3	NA	CASSPKTGGPGNTIYF
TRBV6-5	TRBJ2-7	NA	CASSYQAGGSYEQYF
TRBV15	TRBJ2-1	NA	CATSRGGTLDEQFF